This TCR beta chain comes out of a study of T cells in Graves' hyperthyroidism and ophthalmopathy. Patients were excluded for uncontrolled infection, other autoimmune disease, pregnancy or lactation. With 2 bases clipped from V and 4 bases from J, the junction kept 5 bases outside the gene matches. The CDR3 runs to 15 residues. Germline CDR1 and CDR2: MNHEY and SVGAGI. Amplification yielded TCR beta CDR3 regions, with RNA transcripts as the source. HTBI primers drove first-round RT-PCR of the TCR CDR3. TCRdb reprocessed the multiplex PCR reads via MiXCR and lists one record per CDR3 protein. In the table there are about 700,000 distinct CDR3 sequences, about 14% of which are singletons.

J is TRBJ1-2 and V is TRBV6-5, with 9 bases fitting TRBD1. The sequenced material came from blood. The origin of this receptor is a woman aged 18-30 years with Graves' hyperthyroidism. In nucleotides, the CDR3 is TGTGCCAGCAGTTACCTAGAGGGACAGGGCTATGGCTACACCTTC. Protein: CASSYLEGQGYGYTF.